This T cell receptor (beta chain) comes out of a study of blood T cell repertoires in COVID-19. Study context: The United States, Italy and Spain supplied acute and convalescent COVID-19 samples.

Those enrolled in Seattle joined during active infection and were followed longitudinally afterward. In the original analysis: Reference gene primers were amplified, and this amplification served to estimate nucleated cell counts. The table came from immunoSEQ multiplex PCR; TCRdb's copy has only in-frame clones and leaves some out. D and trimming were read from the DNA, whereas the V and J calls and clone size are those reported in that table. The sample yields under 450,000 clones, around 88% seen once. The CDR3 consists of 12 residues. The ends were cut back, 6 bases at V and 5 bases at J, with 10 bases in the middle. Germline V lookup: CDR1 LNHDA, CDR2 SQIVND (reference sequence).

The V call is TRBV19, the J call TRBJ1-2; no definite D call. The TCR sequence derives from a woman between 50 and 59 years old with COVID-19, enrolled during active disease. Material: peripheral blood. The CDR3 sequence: CASSAQAYGYTF. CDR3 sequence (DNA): TGTGCCAGTAGCGCGCAGGCGTATGGCTACACCTTC.